This passage covers 5 T cell receptor beta chains from one sample sequenced in a study of cytomegalovirus exposure and HLA in healthy donors. The PCR had 60 Vbeta and 13 Jbeta primers. The protocol was immunoSEQ multiplex PCR, while the TCRdb copy is restricted to in-frame clones and leaves out a portion. Here the sample spans more than 100,000 clones, 75% to 80% being singletons. The sample comprised PBMCs. These receptors originate from a woman in her fifties or sixties in good health and CMV-seronegative.

The CDR3 coding sequence is TGTGCCAGCAGGTCCTCCGGGACAGGGGCTTCACCCCTCCACTTT. Its translation: CASRSSGTGASPLHF. V is TRBV27 and J is TRBJ1-6, with 10 bases that match TRBD1. Germline CDR1 MNHEY, CDR2 SMNVEV (reference sequence). The CDR3 length is 15 residues. Trimming cost V 6 bases and J 9 bases; bases outside gene matches: 8.

In its sample, this clone was seen a few times. V gene TRBV7-6 combines with J gene TRBJ1-1, with D perhaps matching TRBD1 (5 bases). Deletions cut 5 bases from V and 1 base from J, with 5 bases between. Germline loops: CDR1 SGHVS, CDR2 FNYEAQ. This CDR3 spans 12 amino acids. The CDR3 coding sequence is TGTGCCAGCAGCCAGGGGAACACTGAAGCTTTCTTT. This codes for CASSQGNTEAFF.

The chain employs TRBV6-1 and TRBJ2-5, with 9 bases aligning to TRBD2. With 8 bases clipped from V and 0 bases from J, the junction kept 7 bases outside the gene matches. Germline V gene sequence: CDR1 MNHNS, CDR2 SASEGT. This CDR3 has 15 residues. Here the CDR3 reads CASRARGGYQETQYF. Written as DNA, the CDR3 is TGTGCCAGCCGGGCGCGGGGGGGGTACCAAGAGACCCAGTACTTC.

The CDR3, as DNA: TGTGCCACCAGCAGAGTTTTTTCCGGTTATAGCAATCAGCCCCAGCATTTT. Translated, it gives CATSRVFSGYSNQPQHF. The chain carries TRBV15 and TRBJ1-5; D not resolved. V was cut by 1 base and J by 0 bases, with 13 bases left in between. Germline lookup yields CDR1 LNHNV and CDR2 YYDKDF (reference sequence). CDR3 length: 17 residues.

The genes are TRBV5-1 and TRBJ2-1; perhaps TRBD2 as D (5 bases). Trimming took 4 bases from V and 6 from J, leaving 20 bases between them. This CDR3 contains 16 residues. In germline, CDR1 is SGHRS, CDR2 YFSETQ. CDR3 loop: CASSIQTSVGGNEQFF. The CDR3 DNA is TGCGCCAGCAGCATACAAACGAGCGTAGGAGGCAATGAGCAGTTCTTC.